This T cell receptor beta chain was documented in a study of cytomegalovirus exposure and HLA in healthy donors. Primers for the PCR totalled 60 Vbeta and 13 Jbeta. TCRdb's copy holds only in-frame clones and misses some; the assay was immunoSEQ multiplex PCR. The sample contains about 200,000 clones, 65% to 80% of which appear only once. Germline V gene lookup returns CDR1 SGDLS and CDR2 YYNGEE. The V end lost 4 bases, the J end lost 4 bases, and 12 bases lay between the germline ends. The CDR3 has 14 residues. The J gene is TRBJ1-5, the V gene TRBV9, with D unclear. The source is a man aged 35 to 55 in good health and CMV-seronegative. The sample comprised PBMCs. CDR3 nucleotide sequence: TGTGCCAGCAGCCTATCCGGCGGTAATCAGCCCCAGCATTTT. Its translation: CASSLSGGNQPQHF.